Detailed here is one T cell receptor beta chain. This CDR3 spans 13 amino acids. The record originates from a study of blood T cell repertoires in COVID-19. At the level of the study: Italy, Spain and the United States were the sources of the convalescent and acute COVID-19 samples. T cells, B-cell-depleted T cells, or PBMCs supplied cDNA or gDNA.

Original handling: Estimated nucleated cell counts came from reference gene primer amplification. Only in-frame clones appear in the TCRdb table, and some are missing; sequencing was by immunoSEQ multiplex PCR. That table is the source of V, J and clone size, and D and trimming were worked out from the DNA. The sample holds roughly 30,000 clones, 70% to 90% seen once. Sequencing was performed on peripheral blood. The chain couples TRBV21-1 to TRBJ1-2; TRBD1 is the table's D call, not checked against the DNA. TRBV21-1 constitutes a pseudogene. This sequence was found in a human donor in a cohort sampled during active COVID-19. In DNA, the CDR3 is TGTGCCAGCAGTTCCCTTTTCAGGACAGGCTACACCTTC. Translation gives CASSSLFRTGYTF.